Listed below are T cell receptor beta chains from one sample, sequenced in a study of blood T cell repertoires in COVID-19. Assay: immunoSEQ multiplex PCR; the TCRdb copy retains only in-frame clones and omits some. The sample lists around 200,000 clones; just under 90% were seen once. The source material was PBMCs or T cells enriched from blood (not recorded which). Every receptor here comes from a young man who had recovered from COVID-19. CDR3s include the opening cysteine and the closing phenylalanine or tryptophan. Each record gives: V gene, J gene, clone size, D gene, CDR3 DNA, CDR3 protein. The D gene is left open where the match is weak. Rows give clone size only sometimes, using once, few, many, or a class for an expanded clone.

>TRBV9|TRBJ2-3|NA|NA
TGTGCCAGCAGCGTAGGCCAGGGGTCCCATACGCAGTATTTT
CASSVGQGSHTQYF
>TRBV4-3|TRBJ2-7|once|TRBD2
TGCGCCAGCAGCCTTACTAGCGGAAGCTCCTACGAGCAGTACTTC
CASSLTSGSSYEQYF
>TRBV6-2/TRBV6-3|TRBJ1-5|NA|TRBD1
TGTGCCAGCAGCACTGGACAGGGCCCACAATTGGCCCAGCATTTT
CASSTGQGPQLAQHF
>TRBV29-1|TRBJ1-1|NA|NA
TGCAGCGTTGCAGTGAACACTGAAGCTTTCTTT
CSVAVNTEAFF
>TRBV6-1|TRBJ2-1|few|NA
TGTGCCAGCAGTGAACAGGGGGGCTCGGCTATTGAGCAGTTCTTC
CASSEQGGSAIEQFF
>TRBV14|TRBJ1-1|few|NA
TGTGCCAGCTACAAGGGGCCTTCGAACACTGAAGCTTTCTTT
CASYKGPSNTEAFF
>TRBV12-3/TRBV12-4|TRBJ2-7|NA|TRBD1
TGTGCCAGCAGTCCGGGACAGGCGAACGAGCAGTACTTC
CASSPGQANEQYF
>TRBV7-2|TRBJ1-3|NA|NA
TGTGCCAGCAGCTTGGGGGGTTCGGACACCATATATTTT
CASSLGGSDTIYF
>TRBV19|TRBJ2-3|NA|NA
TGTGCCAGTAAGCAGGCGGGAAGGTCGGTAGATACGCAGTATTTT
CASKQAGRSVDTQYF
>TRBV7-2|TRBJ2-5|NA|NA
TGTGCCAGCAGCTTATATACAGGGGAGACCCAGTACTTC
CASSLYTGETQYF
>TRBV6-6|TRBJ2-3|NA|NA
TGTGCCAGCAGTTACTGGGGCGCGAATACGCAGTATTTT
CASSYWGANTQYF
>TRBV10-3|TRBJ2-1|NA|TRBD2
TGTGCCATCAGTGAACGCGGGGGGGTCCACAATGAGCAGTTCTTC
CAISERGGVHNEQFF
>TRBV7-2|TRBJ2-3|NA|NA
TGTGCCAGCAGCTTAGCGGGGGCTAGTCTGGGAGATACGCAGTATTTT
CASSLAGASLGDTQYF
>TRBV18|TRBJ2-1|NA|TRBD2
TGTGCCAGCTCACCAGTTGCGGGAGTGTTCTACAATGAGCAGTTCTTC
CASSPVAGVFYNEQFF
>TRBV18|TRBJ1-5|NA|NA
TGTGCCAGCTCACCGGGGTTGGGGGCCAATCAGCCCCAGCATTTT
CASSPGLGANQPQHF
>TRBV6-5|TRBJ2-3|NA|NA
TGTGCCAGCAGTACGAAAGCCGGGATCAGAGATACGCAGTATTTT
CASSTKAGIRDTQYF
>TRBV27|TRBJ1-2|NA|NA
TGTGCAGCCTGGGGGGGTTATGGTGGAGGCTACACCTTC
CAAWGGYGGGYTF
>TRBV6-5|TRBJ2-1|many|TRBD2
TGTGCCAGCAGCCAACTAGCGGAACCTTACAATGAGCAGTTCTTC
CASSQLAEPYNEQFF
>TRBV18|TRBJ2-5|NA|NA
TGTGCCAGCTCACCGAGCGGGGAGACCCAGTACTTC
CASSPSGETQYF
>TRBV19|TRBJ1-3|NA|NA
TGTGCCGCAGCGGGCCCCACCATATATTTT
CAAAGPTIYF
>TRBV25-1|TRBJ1-1|NA|TRBD1
TGTGCCAGCAGTGAATACAGGACAGGGAACACTGAAGCTTTCTTT
CASSEYRTGNTEAFF
>TRBV2|TRBJ2-7|NA|TRBD2
TGTGCCAGCAGTGATAGACTAGCGGATACCTACGAGCAGTACTTC
CASSDRLADTYEQYF
>TRBV4-1|TRBJ1-1|NA|NA
TGCGCCAGCAGCCAACCGGCGGGAGTGAACACTGAAGCTTTCTTT
CASSQPAGVNTEAFF
>TRBV9|TRBJ2-4|NA|TRBD2
TGTGCCAGCAGCGTAGACGGCGGGAGGGTTAGTAACATTCAGTACTTC
CASSVDGGRVSNIQYF
>TRBV9|TRBJ2-5|once|NA
TGTGCCAGCAGCCTGGGAAGCGGAGGGACCCAGTACTTC
CASSLGSGGTQYF
>TRBV19|TRBJ2-7|once|TRBD2
TGTGCCAGTAGTAGTAGCGGGAGGGCCTACGAGCAGTACTTC
CASSSSGRAYEQYF
>TRBV24-1|TRBJ2-2|NA|TRBD2
TGTGCCACCAGTGAGGCGGACTTAGCGGGAGGCACCGGGGAGCTGTTTTTT
CATSEADLAGGTGELFF
>TRBV6-1|TRBJ1-1|NA|TRBD1
TGTGCCAGCAGTGAAGGGACAGGGATTACGACTGAAGCTTTCTTT
CASSEGTGITTEAFF
>TRBV27|TRBJ1-1|NA|NA
TGTGCCAGCAGTTTTTCATCGACAGGTGGAGTTGAAGCTTTCTTT
CASSFSSTGGVEAFF
>TRBV19|TRBJ1-2|NA|NA
TGTGCCAGTAGTATAGGCCGGGGAGGGGAAGGCTACACCTTC
CASSIGRGGEGYTF
>TRBV5-4|TRBJ2-3|NA|NA
TGTGCCAGCAGCTTGTTTTGGGCAGGGAGCACAGATACGCAGTATTTT
CASSLFWAGSTDTQYF
>TRBV24-1|TRBJ2-1|NA|NA
TGTGCCACCAGTGTTGGGGGGATGAATGAGCAGTTCTTC
CATSVGGMNEQFF
>TRBV11-2|TRBJ1-1|NA|NA
TGTGCCAGCAGCTACGGGCCAGGGACTAATATGAACACTGAAGCTTTCTTT
CASSYGPGTNMNTEAFF
>TRBV11-2|TRBJ2-3|NA|TRBD1
TGTGCCAGCAGCCCACAGGGGTTCTCAGATACACAGTATTTT
CASSPQGFSDTQYF
>TRBV5-1|TRBJ2-7|NA|TRBD2
TGCGCCAGCAGGTCAGGACTAGCGGGAATTGAGCAGTACTTC
CASRSGLAGIEQYF
>TRBV4-1|TRBJ1-5|NA|NA
TGCGCCAGCAGCCCCCTGGGAGGTAGCAATCAGCCCCAGCATTTT
CASSPLGGSNQPQHF
>TRBV2|TRBJ2-1|NA|TRBD1
TGTGCCAGCACCCAAATAACGACCGGGACAGGGACCTACAATGAGCAGTTCTTC
CASTQITTGTGTYNEQFF
>TRBV27|TRBJ1-5|NA|NA
TGTGCCAGCAGTACGGGGGGTTATAGCAATCAGCCCCAGCATTTT
CASSTGGYSNQPQHF
>TRBV30|TRBJ1-3|NA|NA
TGTGCCTGGAGTGGAGGGGTAGAGGGAGGTGGAAACACCATATATTTT
CAWSGGVEGGGNTIYF
>TRBV27|TRBJ2-7|few|NA
TGTGCCAGCAGTTTTAGGACCGGGACTGAGACGCTCTACGAGCAGTACTTC
CASSFRTGTETLYEQYF
>TRBV7-2|TRBJ2-1|NA|TRBD2
TGTGCCAGCAGTTTAACTAGCGGGAGGGCGGGTGAGCAGTTCTTC
CASSLTSGRAGEQFF
>TRBV2|TRBJ2-3|NA|TRBD2
TGTGCCAGCAGTGAAGCCACATTTAGCGGGGGGAGCACAGATACGCAGTATTTT
CASSEATFSGGSTDTQYF
>TRBV18|TRBJ1-1|NA|TRBD1
TGTGCCAGCTCACCGAACAGGGGTGGAACTGAAGCTTTCTTT
CASSPNRGGTEAFF
>TRBV5-1|TRBJ2-5|NA|NA
TGCGCCAGCAGCTTATTCACCGGAGAGACCCAGTACTTC
CASSLFTGETQYF
>TRBV24-1|TRBJ2-1|NA|TRBD1
TGTGCCACCAGTGATGTCGACAGGGGGCCCTACAATGAGCAGTTCTTC
CATSDVDRGPYNEQFF
>TRBV9|TRBJ2-3|NA|NA
TGTGCCAGCAGCGTCCGGGAGTCTGGCACAGATACGCAGTATTTT
CASSVRESGTDTQYF
>TRBV7-9|TRBJ1-1|NA|NA
TGTGCCAGCAGCTTAGGACGTACAGGAGAAGCTTTCTTT
CASSLGRTGEAFF
>TRBV29-1|TRBJ2-6|NA|NA
TGCAGCGTTGAAAAACAGCCGGGGGCCAACGTCCTGACTTTC
CSVEKQPGANVLTF
>TRBV4-3|TRBJ2-7|NA|TRBD2
TGCGCCAGCAGCCAAGGAGCAGCGGGGGGGCCCTACGAGCAGTACTTC
CASSQGAAGGPYEQYF
>TRBV9|TRBJ1-1|NA|NA
TGTGCCAGCAGCCCCAAAAGGACAGTCTTAGACACTGAAGCTTTCTTT
CASSPKRTVLDTEAFF
>TRBV10-3|TRBJ1-2|NA|TRBD1
TGTGCCATCAGTGATATCCGGGACAGCTATGGCTACACCTTC
CAISDIRDSYGYTF
>TRBV5-1|TRBJ1-6|NA|TRBD1
TGCGCCAGCAGCGGAGGACAGGGGAACTCACCCCTCCACTTT
CASSGGQGNSPLHF